The 18 T cell receptor beta chains listed next were all sequenced from one sample in a study of T cell responses to AZD1222 COVID-19 vaccine. Clones were read by immunoSEQ multiplex PCR, and TCRdb kept only the in-frame ones, dropping some. The sample carries 84,000 or so clones, around 89% recorded once. The source material was peripheral blood, sampled on day 0 of AZD1222 vaccination. The source of these receptors is an adult in good health.

This chain links TRBV24-1 with TRBJ2-2; D could derive from TRBD1 or TRBD2 (5 bases each). CDR3 length equals 16 residues. Trimming took 3 bases from V and 7 from J, leaving 17 bases between them. The germline gives CDR1 KGHDR, CDR2 SFDVKD. For the CDR3, the DNA is TGTGCCACCAGTGATCCGGGGCAGGGTGGAATCGGGGAGCTGTTTTTT. Protein: CATSDPGQGGIGELFF.

V gene TRBV28 combines with J gene TRBJ1-5; no firm D call. The CDR3 sequence is 11 residues long. V was cut by 6 bases and J by 2 bases, with 2 bases left in between. Germline V gene lookup returns CDR1 MDHEN and CDR2 SYDVKM. Here the CDR3 reads CASSRNQPQHF. The DNA for the CDR3 is TGTGCCAGCAGCCGCAATCAGCCCCAGCATTTT.

V usage is TRBV28 and J usage is TRBJ1-4; D is perhaps TRBD1 (5 bases). V was clipped by 4 bases and J by 0 bases, with 9 bases between them. Germline V gene data show CDR1 as MDHEN and CDR2 as SYDVKM. The CDR3 sequence is 15 residues long. CDR3 sequence: CASSWGTATNEKLFF. CDR3 bases: TGTGCCAGCAGTTGGGGGACTGCAACTAATGAAAAACTGTTTTTT.

The chain is built from TRBV9 and TRBJ2-7, with D possibly called TRBD1 or TRBD2 (6 bases each). Trimming stripped 8 bases from V and 2 bases from J, with 14 bases between. This CDR3 is 13 amino acids long. Per the germline V gene, CDR1 is SGDLS and CDR2 is YYNGEE. CDR3 DNA sequence: TGTGCCAGTTCGGCCGGGGGCCCCTACGAGCAGTACTTC. As protein: CASSAGGPYEQYF.

This rearrangement joins TRBV5-1 to TRBJ1-1, with D unresolved. CDR1 and CDR2 (germline): SGHRS, YFSETQ. Trimming pared 0 bases from V and 0 bases from J, leaving 6 bases between. The length of the CDR3 is 14 residues. DNA for the CDR3: TGCGCCAGCAGCTTGGGTCTTCTGAACACTGAAGCTTTCTTT. It encodes CASSLGLLNTEAFF.

This sequence joins TRBV7-3 and TRBJ2-2; TRBD2 aligns across 10 bases. The junction had 14 bases not matched to a gene; V was cut back by 5 bases and J by 2 bases. Germline CDR1 and CDR2: SGHTA and FQGTGA. The CDR3 contains 19 residues. The CDR3 reads CASSTAAFGLADNTGELFF. DNA of the CDR3: TGTGCCAGCAGCACAGCGGCATTCGGACTAGCGGATAACACCGGGGAGCTGTTTTTT.

The rearrangement uses TRBV5-4 and TRBJ2-1, with 16 bases lining up with TRBD2. V was pared by 4 bases and J by 7 bases, with 5 bases of the junction left unmatched. From germline, CDR1 is SGHNT and CDR2 YYREEE (reference sequence). CDR3 length: 16 residues. The CDR3 DNA reads TGTGCCAGCAGCCCCGGGACTAGCGGGAGGGGGAATGAGCAGTTCTTC. It encodes CASSPGTSGRGNEQFF.

This clone is a singleton in its sample. This chain connects TRBV20-1 to TRBJ2-1; D could derive from TRBD1 or TRBD2 (5 bases each). This CDR3 contains 14 residues. The V gene lost 3 bases and the J gene lost 3 bases, with 12 bases spanning the gap. The germline CDR1 and CDR2 sequences are DFQATT and SNEGSKA (reference sequence). In DNA, the CDR3 is TGCAGTGCTAGTGACCGGGACGGCTACAATGAGCAGTTCTTC. Its translation: CSASDRDGYNEQFF.

This chain joins TRBV6-2 or TRBV6-3 and TRBJ1-2; 10 nucleotides line up with TRBD1. This CDR3 has 15 residues. Germline-derived CDR1 and CDR2 are MNHEY and SVGEGT. V was pared by 5 bases and J by 2 bases, with 5 bases of the junction left unmatched. CDR3: CASSKPGQGNYGYTF. CDR3 DNA: TGTGCCAGCAGTAAACCGGGACAGGGGAACTATGGCTACACCTTC.

The V call is TRBV15, the J call TRBJ1-2; D not certain. CDR3 length: 14 amino acids. V lost 1 base and J lost 2, with 8 bases in between. CDR1 and CDR2 (germline): LNHNV, YYDKDF (reference sequence). As DNA, the CDR3 is TGTGCCACCAGCAGAGTTGAAGGGAACTATGGCTACACCTTC. It specifies CATSRVEGNYGYTF.

Only a few counts were recorded for this clone. This chain uses TRBV27 with TRBJ1-4; D gene uncertain. The germline V and J ends were trimmed by 2 bases and 8 bases, with 15 bases remaining between them. This CDR3 is 15 amino acids long. The germline gives CDR1 MNHEY, CDR2 SMNVEV (reference sequence). Here the CDR3 DNA reads TGTGCCAGCAGTTTAGTGAAGGTCTTTGTGGAAAAACTGTTTTTT. Residues: CASSLVKVFVEKLFF.

V is TRBV5-1 and J is TRBJ1-2, with TRBD1 matching over 7 bases. The CDR3 has 14 amino acids. Losses at the gene ends were 4 bases for V and 5 bases for J; bases not matched to a gene: 8. Per germline, CDR1 SGHRS and CDR2 YFSETQ. The chain's CDR3 is CASSPGQAPYGYTF. The CDR3 DNA is TGCGCCAGCAGCCCCGGACAGGCGCCTTATGGCTACACCTTC.

The CDR3 DNA is TGTGCCACCAGTGGCACAGACTCTAACTATGGCTACACCTTC. Its translation: CATSGTDSNYGYTF. The rearrangement joins TRBV24-1 to TRBJ1-2; D ambiguous. Germline V lookup: CDR1 KGHDR, CDR2 SFDVKD. There are 14 residues in the CDR3. Trimming left V 5 bases short and J 0 bases short, with 9 bases between.

The chain combines TRBV2 with TRBJ1-5; D gene ambiguous. The V and J ends lost 6 bases and 7 bases respectively, with 10 bases between them. The CDR3 covers 12 residues. The germline CDR1 and CDR2 sequences are SNHLY and FYNNEI. In DNA form, the CDR3 reads TGTGCCAGCAGCCCGGGGATACAGCCCCAGCATTTT. Amino acid sequence: CASSPGIQPQHF.

This sequence joins TRBV10-1 and TRBJ1-4; D is unresolved. The germline V gene has CDR1 WNHNN and CDR2 SYGVQD (reference sequence). The V end was cut by 0 bases, the J end by 8 bases, with 7 bases between. The CDR3 contains 13 residues. The CDR3 coding sequence is TGCGCCAGCAGTGAGTCGATAGGGGAAAAACTGTTTTTT. Protein sequence: CASSESIGEKLFF.

Only one count was recorded for this clone. The chain is built from TRBV28 and TRBJ1-4; 9 bases are shared with TRBD1. This CDR3 region has 14 residues. V lost 4 bases to trimming and J lost 8 bases; unmatched junction nucleotides: 5. Per the germline V gene, CDR1 is MDHEN and CDR2 is SYDVKM. The CDR3 DNA sequence: TGTGCCAGCAGTTCGACAGGGGGACGAGAAAAACTGTTTTTT. Translated, it gives CASSSTGGREKLFF. Full variable domain (outside the CDR3, taken from reference TRBV28 and TRBJ1-4): DVKVTQSSRYLVKRTGEKVFLECVQDMDHENMFWYRQDPGLGLRLIYFSYDVKMKEKGDIPEGYSVSREKKERFSLILESASTNQTSMYLCASSSTGGREKLFFGSGTQLSVL.

The J gene is TRBJ1-6, the V gene TRBV5-6; D remains ambiguous. Germline loops: CDR1 SGHDT, CDR2 YYEEEE. Deletions cut 4 bases from V and 5 bases from J, with 13 bases between. The CDR3 length is 15 residues. CDR3 region: CASSPTGTDNSPLHF. DNA for the CDR3: TGTGCCAGCAGCCCGACGGGCACGGATAATTCACCCCTCCACTTT.

The chain employs TRBV28 and TRBJ1-2; TRBD1 matches at 9 bases. The CDR3 has 13 residues. After removal of 6 bases from V and 3 bases from J, the junction contained 2 bases not matched to a gene. CDR1 is MDHEN, CDR2 SYDVKM, per germline. The CDR3 region has the DNA TGTGCCAGCAGGCGACAGGGGGACTATGGCTACACCTTC. Translating gives CASRRQGDYGYTF.